These 17 T cell receptor beta chains were sequenced from one sample in a study of control samples from healthy donors and cancer patients. Data came from immunoSEQ multiplex PCR; TCRdb stores just in-frame clones and leaves some out. The sample records tens of thousands of clones, around 93% being singletons. Sequenced material: PBMCs. The receptors here all came from a man aged 25-40 years with colorectal cancer.

The J gene is TRBJ2-2, the V gene TRBV7-2; maybe TRBD2 (5 bases). The V gene's germline CDR1 is SGHTA and CDR2 FQGNSA. The CDR3 totals 15 residues. Trimming pared 8 bases from V and 4 bases from J, leaving 17 bases between. The DNA for the CDR3 is TGTGCCAGCGTTCTGTCTGGAGGTATCACCGGGGAGCTGTTTTTT. Protein product: CASVLSGGITGELFF.

CDR3 residues: CASSLGGGGSPLHF. Written as DNA, the CDR3 is TGTGCCAGCAGTTTAGGGGGGGGAGGTTCACCCCTCCACTTT. The V call is TRBV27, the J call TRBJ1-6, with a weak D call TRBD1 (5 bases). CDR1 is MNHEY and CDR2 is SMNVEV in the germline V gene (reference sequence). CDR3 length: 14 amino acids. Between the trimmed V and J ends, which lost 2 bases and 9 bases, there was a span of 11 bases.

The CDR3 DNA reads TGTGCCACTCCTACTTTGGACAGGGTGGATGGCTACACCTTC. The encoded protein is CATPTLDRVDGYTF. This chain joins TRBV10-3 and TRBJ1-2, with 8 bases matching TRBD1. This CDR3 is built from 14 residues. Germline-derived CDR1 and CDR2 are ENHRY and SYGVKD. V was clipped by 10 bases and J by 6 bases; unmatched bases: 13.

The chain has TRBV6-2 or TRBV6-3 and TRBJ1-1, with a possible D match to TRBD1 (5 bases). The V end lost 5 bases, the J end lost 4 bases, and 20 bases lay between the germline ends. CDR1 is MNHEY, CDR2 SVGEGT, per germline. The CDR3 is 16 residues long. The CDR3 sequence: CASSHGTFSGFTEAFF. CDR3 nucleotides: TGTGCCAGCAGTCATGGGACCTTCTCTGGGTTCACTGAAGCTTTCTTT.

The chain is built from TRBV30 and TRBJ1-6, with 8 bases aligning to TRBD1. V trimming: 5 bases; J trimming: 2 bases; junction bases outside the gene matches: 2. CDR1 is GTSNPN, CDR2 SVGIG, per germline (reference sequence). There are 14 residues in the CDR3. CDR3 sequence: CAWGQGAYNSPLHF. In DNA form, the CDR3 reads TGTGCCTGGGGACAGGGCGCCTATAATTCACCCCTCCACTTT.

This chain connects TRBV5-1 to TRBJ1-1; D is perhaps TRBD1 (5 bases). Germline CDR1 is SGHRS and CDR2 is YFSETQ. Deletions cut 1 base from V and 1 base from J, with 5 bases between. CDR3 length: 13 residues. CDR3 sequence: CASSLTGNTEAFF. CDR3 DNA sequence: TGCGCCAGCAGCTTGACAGGGAACACTGAAGCTTTCTTT.

In DNA form, the CDR3 reads TGTGCCTGGAGTACTACAAGGGTCAATCAGCCCCAGCATTTT. Translation: CAWSTTRVNQPQHF. The genes are TRBV30 and TRBJ1-5; D call uncertain. The CDR3 extends over 14 amino acids. Trimming removed 2 bases at V and 3 bases at J, with 11 bases between. Germline CDR1 and CDR2: GTSNPN and SVGIG (reference sequence).

The chain is built from TRBV10-1 and TRBJ1-2; D is uncertain. This CDR3 spans 15 amino acids. Trimming pared 8 bases from V and 2 bases from J, leaving 18 bases between. Germline CDR1 is WNHNN and CDR2 is SYGVQD (reference sequence). In DNA, the CDR3 is TGCGCCAGCCGAACTCGCGGACGGCGAAACTATGGCTACACCTTC. Its translation is CASRTRGRRNYGYTF.

The rearrangement links TRBV12-5 to TRBJ2-2; D is possibly TRBD2 (7 bases). The germline CDR1 and CDR2 sequences are LGHNT and FRNRAP. Trimming removed 2 bases from V and 6 bases from J, with 13 bases in between. The CDR3 is 15 residues long. CDR3 coding DNA: TGTGCTAGTGGTTTGTACGAGGGGGGGCCCGGGGAGCTGTTTTTT. Translating it yields CASGLYEGGPGELFF.

Note on this clone: One end of the junction does not line up with germline, which may come from a read error. The chain employs TRBV29-1 and TRBJ1-1, with no clear D. Germline V gene lookup returns CDR1 SQVTM and CDR2 ANQGSEA. CDR3 size: 9 residues. The CDR3 region has the DNA TGCAGCGTTGGAAACCGGGCGGACTTT. It yields the protein CSVGNRADF.

This clone has just a few counts. The gene calls are TRBV6-5 and TRBJ1-2, with a tentative D call TRBD1 (5 bases). The CDR3 is 11 residues long. V lost 2 bases and J lost 7, with 5 bases in between. CDR1 MNHEY and CDR2 SVGAGI come from the germline V gene. The CDR3: CASSYQGGYTF. For the CDR3, the DNA is TGTGCCAGCAGTTACCAGGGTGGCTACACCTTC.

V is TRBV6-5 and J is TRBJ2-7; 10 nucleotides align to TRBD1. This CDR3 region has 15 residues. Germline CDR1 reads MNHEY; CDR2 reads SVGAGI. Unmatched junction bases numbered 9, after V lost 6 bases and J lost 4 bases. Written as DNA, the CDR3 is TGTGCCAGCAGGCAAGAGGACAGGGGGGGGTACGAGCAGTACTTC. Protein sequence: CASRQEDRGGYEQYF.

This chain uses TRBV5-6 with TRBJ2-7; TRBD2 matches 11 bases. Germline V gene lookup returns CDR1 SGHDT and CDR2 YYEEEE. Trimming cost V 0 bases and J 6 bases; bases outside gene matches: 2. This CDR3 region has 14 residues. In DNA, the CDR3 is TGTGCCAGCAGCTTGGGACTAGCGGGACGCGAGCAGTACGTC. This encodes CASSLGLAGREQYV.

This chain connects TRBV11-2 to TRBJ2-1; 10 bases agree with TRBD2. Germline CDR1 reads SGHAT; CDR2 reads FQNNGV. With V trimmed by 1 base and J by 5 bases, 5 bases remained unmatched. The CDR3 has 16 residues. Here the CDR3 reads CASSLALLAGNNEQFF. The CDR3 DNA sequence: TGTGCCAGCAGCTTAGCTTTACTAGCGGGGAACAATGAGCAGTTCTTC. Together with reference TRBV11-2 and TRBJ2-1, the CDR3 gives the full variable domain: EAGVAQSPRYKIIEKRQSVAFWCNPISGHATLYWYQQILGQGPKLLIQFQNNGVVDDSQLPKDRFSAERLKGVDSTLKIQPAKLEDSAVYLCASSLALLAGNNEQFFGPGTRLTVL.

The chain carries TRBV5-4 and TRBJ2-3; D is possibly TRBD2 (5 bases). The V gene's germline CDR1 is SGHNT and CDR2 YYREEE (reference sequence). This CDR3 contains 14 residues. V lost 5 bases and J lost 2, with 12 bases in between. CDR3 loop: CASRGGGFTDTQYF. The CDR3 bases are TGTGCCAGCAGAGGAGGTGGGTTCACAGATACGCAGTATTTT. The whole variable domain, remainder taken from reference TRBV5-4 and TRBJ2-3, is ETGVTQSPTHLIKTRGQQVTLRCSSQSGHNTVSWYQQALGQGPQFIFQYYREEENGRGNFPPRFSGLQFPNYSSELNVNALELDDSALYLCASRGGGFTDTQYFGPGTRLTVL.

This clone was seen a single time. The chain combines TRBV11-2 with TRBJ2-3; TRBD1 aligns across 7 bases. The V gene's germline CDR1 is SGHAT and CDR2 FQNNGV. CDR3 size: 16 residues. The junction had 14 bases not matched to a gene; V was cut back by 5 bases and J by 6 bases. CDR3: CASSALMGQLLDTQYF. The CDR3 DNA sequence: TGTGCCAGCAGCGCTCTGATGGGACAGCTTCTGGATACGCAGTATTTT.

The V and J genes are TRBV6-6 and TRBJ2-2, with 7 nucleotides matching TRBD1. Looked up from germline, CDR1 is MNHNY and CDR2 is SVGAGI (reference sequence). The CDR3 has 15 residues. J was trimmed by 3 bases and V by 4 bases; bases with no gene match: 5. The CDR3 reads CASSSPDRDTGELFF. CDR3 in DNA: TGTGCCAGCAGTTCCCCCGACAGGGACACCGGGGAGCTGTTTTTT.